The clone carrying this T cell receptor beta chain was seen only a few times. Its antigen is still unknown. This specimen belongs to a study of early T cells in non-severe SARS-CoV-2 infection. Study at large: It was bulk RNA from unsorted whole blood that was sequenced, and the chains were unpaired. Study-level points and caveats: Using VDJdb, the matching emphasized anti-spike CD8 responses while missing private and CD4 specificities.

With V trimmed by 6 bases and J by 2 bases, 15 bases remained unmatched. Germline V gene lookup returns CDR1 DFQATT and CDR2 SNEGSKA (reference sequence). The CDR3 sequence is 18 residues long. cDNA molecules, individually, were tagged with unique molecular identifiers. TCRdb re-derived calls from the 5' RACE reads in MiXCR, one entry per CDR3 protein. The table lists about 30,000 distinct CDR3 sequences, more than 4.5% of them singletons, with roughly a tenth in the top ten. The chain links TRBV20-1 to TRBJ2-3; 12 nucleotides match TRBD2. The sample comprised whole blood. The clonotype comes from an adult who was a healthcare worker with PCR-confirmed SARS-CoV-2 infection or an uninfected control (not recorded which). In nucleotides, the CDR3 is TGCAGTGCGGCCCACAGGGGACTAGCGGGTGGTTCCACAGATACGCAGTATTTT. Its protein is CSAAHRGLAGGSTDTQYF.